Reported below is one T cell receptor (beta chain). Antigen unknown. The PCR ran on 60 Vbeta and 13 Jbeta primers. Produced via immunoSEQ multiplex PCR; TCRdb's table is partial and in-frame only. This table lists more than 110,000 clones. The record originates from a study of cytomegalovirus exposure and HLA in healthy donors. Study at large: Earlier work reported some 110 million unique TCR beta sequences from some 180 million T cells.

General study findings and limits: In a later analysis, common viral pathogens appeared linked to several of the most significant clusters.

V shed 4 bases and J 5 bases; nucleotides not matched to a gene: 2. The CDR3 loop spans 13 amino acids. Germline CDR1 is MNHNS and CDR2 is SASEGT. This TCR was recovered from a man aged 40-50 years in good health and CMV-seronegative. The rearrangement uses TRBV6-1 and TRBJ2-7, with TRBD1 matching 10 bases. The sequenced material came from PBMCs. This CDR3 is CASSVGTGDEQYF. CDR3 coding DNA: TGTGCCAGCAGTGTGGGGACAGGGGACGAGCAGTACTTC.